This note documents a single T cell receptor beta chain sequence. Original analysis: Reference gene primer amplification gave estimated nucleated cell counts. The repertoire was sequenced with immunoSEQ multiplex PCR; TCRdb's copy has only in-frame clones and lacks some. V, J and clone size were drawn from that table, and D and trimming were deduced from the DNA. Counted here are some 70,000 clones, roughly nine tenths occurring once; the ten biggest clones make up roughly 7.3%. The data derive from a study of blood T cell repertoires in COVID-19. About the study: Donors in the United States, Italy and Spain gave samples during acute or convalescent COVID-19. Sources were T cells, B-cell-depleted T cells, or PBMCs; the material itself was cDNA or gDNA.

The Seattle patients joined while their infection was active and were tracked longitudinally afterward. Germline V lookup: CDR1 MGHRA, CDR2 YSYEKL. Trimming pared 1 base from V and 2 bases from J, leaving 14 bases between. The CDR3 length is 17 residues. V usage is TRBV4-1 and J usage is TRBJ1-4; D is possibly TRBD1 (5 bases). This receptor was taken from a man in his forties with COVID-19, enrolled during active disease. Sequencing was carried out using peripheral blood. The CDR3 sequence is CASSQGARGGTNEKLFF. Written as DNA, the CDR3 is TGCGCCAGCAGCCAAGGCGCCCGGGGGGGGACTAATGAAAAACTGTTTTTT.